These 8 T cell receptor delta chains were sequenced from one sample in a study of delta chains in infants with herpesvirus infections. Reverse transcription of PBMC RNA used primers specific for the gamma and delta chains. TCRdb reapplied CATT to the RT-PCR reads. The sample has hundreds of delta-chain clones; approximately 40% are singletons. Material: peripheral blood, obtained at time point 3 of longitudinal follow-up. The receptors shown here come from a human donor who was a Ugandan infant, either HIV-exposed or HIV-unexposed (not recorded which).

With regard to this clone: A read error likely explains this, since a far larger clone differs by one base. V is TRDV2 and J is TRDJ1; D is undetermined. Per germline, CDR1 GEAIGNYY and CDR2 EKD. CDR3 length: 15 residues. The ends were cut back, 4 bases at V and 10 bases at J, with 24 bases in the middle. Written as DNA, the CDR3 is TGTGCCTGTGATACTAATGCATCGTACGCCGTGGGACTCATCTTT. It is translated as CACDTNASYAVGLIF.

V and J are TRDV1 and TRDJ1, with 10 nucleotides matching TRDD3. Germline assignment: CDR1 TSWWSYY and CDR2 QGS. The CDR3 sequence is 24 residues long. V shed 5 bases and J 0 bases; nucleotides not matched to a gene: 30. The CDR3 region is CALGNSPRPYLLGDYTQYTDKLIF. In nucleotides, the CDR3 is TGTGCTCTTGGGAACTCCCCTCGGCCTTATTTACTGGGGGATTATACTCAGTACACCGATAAACTCATCTTT.

Concerning this clone: A far larger clone is off by one base, so a read error is likely. The chain recombines TRDV1 with TRDJ1, with 9 bases aligning to TRDD3. CDR1 and CDR2 from the germline V gene are TSWWSYY and QGS. The CDR3 runs 18 residues. The CDR3 sequence: CAVGESLPPRGIPDKLIF. CDR3 nucleotides: TGTGCTGTTGGGGAATCTCTTCCTCCCCGGGGGATACCCGATAAACTCATCTTT.

This clone was observed once. A far larger clone is a single base away, which makes a read error likely. The J gene is TRDJ1, the V gene TRDV1; TRDD3 matches 9 bases. Unmatched junction bases numbered 4, after V lost 3 bases and J lost 2 bases. Germline CDR1 reads TSWWSYY; CDR2 reads QGS. The CDR3 runs to 15 residues. Here the CDR3 reads CALGDWGYDTDKLIF. The CDR3 DNA reads TGTGCTCTTGGGGACTGGGGATACGATACCGATAAACTCATCTTT.

This clone has just a few counts. The chain employs TRDV1 and TRDJ1, with D possibly being TRDD3 (5 bases). Per the germline V gene, CDR1 is TSWWSYY and CDR2 is QGS. The length of the CDR3 is 21 residues. V was cut by 1 base and J by 2 bases, with 29 bases left in between. The CDR3 nucleotides are TGTGCTCTTGGGGAACCTCCCGCGGGGCCCGTAGGGATCTTGCGTACCGATAAACTCATCTTT. It encodes CALGEPPAGPVGILRTDKLIF.

Within the sample, this clone is large. The sample holds other DNA sequences that translate to the same CDR3. The chain employs TRDV1 and TRDJ3; the match to TRDD3 covers 8 bases. From germline, CDR1 is TSWWSYY and CDR2 QGS. This CDR3 has 20 amino acids. After removal of 2 bases from V and 3 bases from J, the junction contained 12 bases not matched to a gene. The CDR3 bases are TGTGCTCTTGGGGAATCGACGAGGGGATACCGGCGCTGGGACACCCGACAGATGTTTTTC. Translation: CALGESTRGYRRWDTRQMFF.

With regard to this clone: One junction end disagrees with the germline gene, perhaps due to a read error. This rearrangement joins TRDV1 to TRDJ1, with 9 bases identical to TRDD3. The V gene's germline CDR1 is TSWWSYY and CDR2 QGS. This CDR3 has 20 residues. The CDR3 coding sequence is TGTGCTATTGGGGAACTGAAGTACTCCCTAACCGCGGGGGATACCGATAAAATCATCTTT. It codes for CAIGELKYSLTAGDTDKIIF.

Notes on this clone: One base separates it from a far larger clone, so it is likely a read error. CDR3 nucleotide sequence: TGTGCTCTTGGGTCCTCAGATAACTTCCTGCTTACTACTTACGCACTGGGGGAGTACATCGATAAACTCATCTTT. Amino acid sequence: CALGSSDNFLLTTYALGEYIDKLIF. The J gene is TRDJ1, the V gene TRDV1, with TRDD3 identical over 9 bases. CDR1 TSWWSYY and CDR2 QGS come from the germline V gene. The CDR3 has 25 amino acids. The trim removed 5 bases at V and 4 bases at J, leaving 38 bases unmatched.